Here is one TCR beta chain with its context. The sample belongs to a study of blood T cell repertoires in COVID-19. Study in general: The samples span acute and convalescent COVID-19 from the United States, Italy and Spain. The cDNA or gDNA used as material had been derived from T cells, B-cell-depleted T cells, or PBMCs.

Study processing details: It was from reference gene primer amplification that nucleated cell counts were estimated. Only in-frame clones appear in the TCRdb table, and some are missing; sequencing was by immunoSEQ multiplex PCR. That table furnishes V, J and clone size, whereas the DNA furnished D and trimming. The sample yields about 170,000 clones, 84% seen once. Sequencing was performed on peripheral blood. The sequence derives from a human donor with acute or convalescent COVID-19. The donor label of this sample is uncertain.

Written as DNA, the CDR3 is TGTGCCACCACTGGGGGGACAGGAGTGAACACTGAAGCTTTCTTT. Protein: CATTGGTGVNTEAFF. This chain connects TRBV2 to TRBJ1-1; TRBD1 agrees at 8 bases. The germline V gene has CDR1 SNHLY and CDR2 FYNNEI. The CDR3 runs 15 residues. Trimming at V came to 10 bases and at J to 0 bases, leaving 10 bases not matched to a gene.